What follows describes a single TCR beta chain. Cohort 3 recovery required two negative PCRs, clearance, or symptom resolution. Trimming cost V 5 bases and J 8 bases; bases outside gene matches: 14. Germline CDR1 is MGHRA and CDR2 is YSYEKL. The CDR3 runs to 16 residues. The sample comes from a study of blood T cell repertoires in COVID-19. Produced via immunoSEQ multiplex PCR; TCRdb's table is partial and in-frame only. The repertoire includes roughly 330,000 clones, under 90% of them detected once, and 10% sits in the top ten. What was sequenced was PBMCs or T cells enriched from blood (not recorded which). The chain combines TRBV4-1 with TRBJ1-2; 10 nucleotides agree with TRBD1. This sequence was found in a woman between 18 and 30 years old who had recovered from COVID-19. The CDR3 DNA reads TGCGCCAGCAGCTCCCCGGGACAGGGGAAGGGGCAAGGCTACACCTTC. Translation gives CASSSPGQGKGQGYTF.